The 2 T cell receptor beta chains presented below share a single source sample, sequenced in a study of immune characteristics of hereditary and idiopathic chronic pancreatitis. Patients having total pancreatectomy with islet autotransplantation provided the chronic pancreatitis pancreas tissue. The data were produced by immunoSEQ multiplex PCR, yet TCRdb's version contains in-frame clones alone and is incomplete. The table lists over 14,000 clones, more than 60% of them singletons. The sequenced sample was pancreas tissue with hereditary chronic pancreatitis. The receptor source for this set is a human donor with chronic pancreatitis.

This clone showed up just a few times. V gene TRBV6-5 combines with J gene TRBJ2-1; no clear D gene. This CDR3 is built from 13 residues. The germline gives CDR1 MNHEY, CDR2 SVGAGI. The V end lost 6 bases, the J end lost 9 bases, and 15 bases lay between the germline ends. The CDR3 DNA reads TGTGCCAGCAGCCGTATACGACTCGCTGAGCAGTTCTTC. The encoded protein is CASSRIRLAEQFF.

The chain recombines TRBV6-1 with TRBJ2-1, with D perhaps assigned TRBD1 or TRBD2 (5 bases each). Germline loops: CDR1 MNHNS, CDR2 SASEGT. Trimming shortened V by 2 bases and J by 4 bases, and 9 bases separated the two germline ends. The CDR3 consists of 14 residues. The DNA for the CDR3 is TGTGCCAGCAGTGAAAGGGACCTTTACAATGAGCAGTTCTTC. It yields the protein CASSERDLYNEQFF.